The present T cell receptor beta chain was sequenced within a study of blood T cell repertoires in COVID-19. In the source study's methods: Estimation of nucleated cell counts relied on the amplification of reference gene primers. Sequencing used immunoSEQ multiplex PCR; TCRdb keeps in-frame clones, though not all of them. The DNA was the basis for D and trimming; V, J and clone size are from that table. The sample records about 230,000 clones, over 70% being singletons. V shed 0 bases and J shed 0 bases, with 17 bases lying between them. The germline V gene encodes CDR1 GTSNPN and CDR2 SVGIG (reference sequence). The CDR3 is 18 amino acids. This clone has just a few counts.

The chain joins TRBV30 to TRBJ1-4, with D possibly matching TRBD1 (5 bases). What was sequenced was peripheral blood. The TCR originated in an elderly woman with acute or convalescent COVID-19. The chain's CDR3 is CAWSVWRQLGATNEKLFF. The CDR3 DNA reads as TGTGCCTGGAGTGTATGGCGACAGTTGGGTGCAACTAATGAAAAACTGTTTTTT.